The sequence of this T cell receptor (beta chain) was determined in a study of cytomegalovirus exposure and HLA in healthy donors. Method: immunoSEQ multiplex PCR; TCRdb's copy keeps in-frame clones and lacks some. Counted here are 200,000 to 300,000 clones, roughly 88% occurring once; the ten biggest clones make up 3.1%. Germline CDR1 reads MNHEY; CDR2 reads SVGAGI. V gave up 2 bases and J gave up 2 bases, with 12 bases separating them. The CDR3 is 16 amino acids. The V call is TRBV6-5, the J call TRBJ2-2, with D hard to call. This receptor was taken from a woman aged 25 to 45 in good health and CMV-seronegative. Sequencing was done on a sample of PBMCs. The CDR3 sequence is CASSYKASRNTGELFF. The CDR3 DNA is TGTGCCAGCAGTTACAAGGCCTCTCGCAACACCGGGGAGCTGTTTTTT.